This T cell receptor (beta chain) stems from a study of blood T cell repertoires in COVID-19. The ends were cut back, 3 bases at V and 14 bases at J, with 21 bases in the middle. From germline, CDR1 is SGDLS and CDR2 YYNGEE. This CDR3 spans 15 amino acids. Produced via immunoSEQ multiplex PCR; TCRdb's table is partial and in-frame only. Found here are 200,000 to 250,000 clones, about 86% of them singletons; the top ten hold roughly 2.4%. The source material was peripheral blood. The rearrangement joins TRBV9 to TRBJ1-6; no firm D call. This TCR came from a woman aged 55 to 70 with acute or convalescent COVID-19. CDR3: CASSEAPDMKRALHF. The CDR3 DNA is TGTGCCAGCAGCGAGGCCCCTGATATGAAACGGGCCCTCCACTTT.